A selection of T cell receptor beta chains follows, all from one sample in a study of blood T cell repertoires in COVID-19. Assay: immunoSEQ multiplex PCR; the TCRdb copy retains only in-frame clones and omits some. The sample lists about 190,000 clones, more than 75% seen once, with around 7.8% in the top ten. What was sequenced was peripheral blood. These receptors originate from a woman aged 55-70 years with COVID-19, enrolled during active disease. CDR3s include the opening cysteine and the closing phenylalanine or tryptophan.

j_call,v_call,cdr3_aa
TRBJ1-3,TRBV18,CASSPRGDSLSGNTIYF
TRBJ2-7,TRBV7-2,CASRKGQGSYEQYF
TRBJ2-2,TRBV6-5,CASSRDRPNTGELFF
TRBJ1-1,TRBV5-1,CASSLGGPSNTEAFF
TRBJ1-6,TRBV5-4,CASSSEDRYSSYNSPLHF
TRBJ1-1,TRBV27,CASKDPGRTEAFF
TRBJ2-3,TRBV11-3,CASSSRTGTDTQYF
TRBJ2-1,TRBV24-1,CATSDLAQGGYNEQFF
TRBJ2-1,TRBV5-1,CASSTGLAGGLYNEQFF
TRBJ2-5,TRBV7-3,CASSFGVGETQYF
TRBJ2-1,TRBV29-1,CSVDLAGTNEQFF
TRBJ1-6,TRBV2,CASSWRDVGSPLHF
TRBJ2-5,TRBV6-5,CASSLGTSGRETQYF
TRBJ2-7,TRBV12-3/TRBV12-4,CASSLAFYEQYF
TRBJ1-2,TRBV7-8,CASSLEWDRGYAYGYTF
TRBJ1-4,TRBV7-3,CASSLDSANQKLFF
TRBJ2-2,TRBV4-2,CASSQGRSSGNLNTGELFF
TRBJ2-7,TRBV29-1,CSVEGRAREQYF
TRBJ2-1,TRBV24-1,CATSDLLTSGSLNEQFF
TRBJ2-3,TRBV27,CASSQTRYSTDTQYF
TRBJ2-3,TRBV5-1,CASSLGGSGGIDTQYF
TRBJ2-5,TRBV7-2,CASSSAGSRLETQYF
TRBJ2-5,TRBV28,CASSLVGRETQYF
TRBJ2-7,TRBV14,CASSHRGQQAEQYF
TRBJ1-2,TRBV28,CASSLSLGGAPGYTF
TRBJ1-2,TRBV6-1,CASSDLQGKAGYTF
TRBJ2-2,TRBV12-3/TRBV12-4,CASSLRETGELFF
TRBJ2-1,TRBV3-1/TRBV3-2,CASSKRGLAGPSEQFF
TRBJ2-1,TRBV11-2,CASSSYTYDRESYNEQFF
TRBJ2-2,TRBV14,CASSRTRNTGELFF
TRBJ1-2,TRBV5-5,CASSQSANYGYTF
TRBJ2-2,TRBV30,CAWSNHQSGELFF
TRBJ1-5,TRBV7-2,CASSLEDSSNQPQHF
TRBJ1-4,TRBV5-6,CASSLGTGVTEKLFF
TRBJ2-1,TRBV10-2,CASRVFWTKPAGLYNEQFF
TRBJ1-4,TRBV27,CASSRGHNNEKLFF
TRBJ1-3,TRBV27,CASSYGSSGNTIYF
TRBJ2-2,TRBV18,CASSSGAGELFF
TRBJ1-2,TRBV9,CASSALTHNYGYTF
TRBJ2-7,TRBV14,CASSRTEAYEQYF
TRBJ2-7,TRBV3-1/TRBV3-2,CASSPLAGGPSEQYF
TRBJ2-1,TRBV7-8,CASSLATGYNEQFF
TRBJ1-1,TRBV28,CASSLDRANTEAFF
TRBJ1-6,TRBV19,CAIREVTGAGSPLHF
TRBJ1-5,TRBV27,CASSLQGVAQPQHF
TRBJ1-2,TRBV27,CASSFLIGGSGGYTF
TRBJ1-6,TRBV18,CASSPPGGLSDSPLHF
TRBJ2-3,TRBV7-9,CASSLLGRLTDTQYF
TRBJ1-5,TRBV18,CASSPRGALSNQPQHF
TRBJ2-1,TRBV6-5,CASRNSGMWGDEQFF
TRBJ2-7,TRBV2,CASSDDLSYEQYF
TRBJ1-3,TRBV11-1,CASSPRDSRSGNTIYF
TRBJ1-1,TRBV29-1,CSVVLWTGGTEAFF